The rows below give T cell receptor beta chains drawn from one sample of a study of brain metastases from non-small cell lung cancer. The repertoire was sequenced with immunoSEQ multiplex PCR; TCRdb's copy has only in-frame clones and lacks some. The table records fewer than 2,000 clones, 81% of them present only once. The sequencing sample was made of tissue from a brain metastasis. These receptors all stem from a donor over 35 with non-small cell lung cancer. The CDR3 runs from the conserved cysteine through the conserved F or W. The order of the fields is D gene, clone size, J gene, V gene, CDR3 protein, CDR3 DNA. D genes are given only for firm matches. A row's size may be missing; if present it is once, few, many or a size class.

- - TRBJ1-1 TRBV2 CASMPVMNTEAFF TGTGCCAGCATGCCGGTGATGAACACTGAAGCTTTCTTT
- - TRBJ1-1 TRBV14 CASSQEFYTEAFF TGTGCCAGCAGCCAAGAGTTTTACACTGAAGCTTTCTTT
- - TRBJ2-3 TRBV9 CASSVREGGTDTQYF TGTGCCAGCAGCGTAAGGGAGGGGGGCACAGATACGCAGTATTTT
TRBD1 - TRBJ2-2 TRBV19 CASSIMGQGKTGELFF TGTGCCAGTAGTATCATGGGACAGGGGAAAACCGGGGAGCTGTTTTTT
- - TRBJ2-1 TRBV19 CASSIFGSGDNEQFF TGTGCCAGTAGTATTTTTGGTAGCGGTGACAATGAGCAGTTCTTC
- - TRBJ2-5 TRBV18 CASSQLNREIQYF TGTGCCAGCTCACAGCTAAACCGGGAGATCCAGTACTTC
TRBD1 - TRBJ1-5 TRBV15 CATSRGGGQGNQPQHF TGTGCCACCAGCAGAGGGGGAGGACAGGGCAATCAGCCCCAGCATTTT
- - TRBJ1-1 TRBV21-1 CASSKEGPKAFF TGTGCCAGCAGCAAAGAGGGACCTAAAGCTTTCTTT
TRBD2 - TRBJ2-7 TRBV5-1 CASSMGGKGRASGEQYF TGCGCCAGCAGCATGGGGGGGAAAGGACGGGCGTCTGGGGAGCAGTACTTC
TRBD1 - TRBJ1-2 TRBV7-9 CASSLGARGRWHYGYTF TGTGCCAGCAGCTTAGGGGCCAGGGGGCGTTGGCACTATGGCTACACCTTC
TRBD1 - TRBJ2-3 TRBV6-6 CASSRQGFEPQYF TGTGCCAGCAGTAGACAGGGGTTCGAGCCCCAGTATTTT
- once TRBJ2-7 TRBV18 CASSPSAGVSYEQYF TGTGCCAGCTCACCGTCTGCAGGGGTGTCCTACGAGCAGTACTTC
- - TRBJ2-1 TRBV15 CATGDYNEQFF TGTGCCACGGGGGACTACAATGAGCAGTTCTTC